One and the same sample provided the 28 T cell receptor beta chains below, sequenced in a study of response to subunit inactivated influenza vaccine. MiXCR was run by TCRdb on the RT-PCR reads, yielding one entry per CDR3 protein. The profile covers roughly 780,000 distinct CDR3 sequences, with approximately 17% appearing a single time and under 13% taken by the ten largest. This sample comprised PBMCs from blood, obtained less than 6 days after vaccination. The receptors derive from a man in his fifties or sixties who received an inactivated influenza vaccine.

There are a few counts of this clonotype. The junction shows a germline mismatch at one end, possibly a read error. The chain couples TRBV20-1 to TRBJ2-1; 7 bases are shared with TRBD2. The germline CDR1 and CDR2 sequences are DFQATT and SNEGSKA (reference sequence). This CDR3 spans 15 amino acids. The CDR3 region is CSAGDGGVAYNEQFF. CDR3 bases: TGCAGTGCTGGAGATGGGGGGGTGGCCTACAATGAGCAGTTCTTC.

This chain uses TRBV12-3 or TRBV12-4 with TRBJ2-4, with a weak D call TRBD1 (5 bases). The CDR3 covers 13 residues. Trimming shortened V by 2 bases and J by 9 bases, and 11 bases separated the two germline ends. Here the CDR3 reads CASSLKGAVIQYF. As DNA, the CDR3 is TGTGCCAGCAGTTTAAAAGGGGCGGTCATTCAGTACTTC.

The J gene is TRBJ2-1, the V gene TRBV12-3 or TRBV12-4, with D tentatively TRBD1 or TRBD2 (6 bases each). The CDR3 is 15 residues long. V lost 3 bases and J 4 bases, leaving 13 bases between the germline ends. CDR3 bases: TGTGCCAGCAGTTTGGCGGGACAAACGTACAATGAGCAGTTCTTC. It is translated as CASSLAGQTYNEQFF.

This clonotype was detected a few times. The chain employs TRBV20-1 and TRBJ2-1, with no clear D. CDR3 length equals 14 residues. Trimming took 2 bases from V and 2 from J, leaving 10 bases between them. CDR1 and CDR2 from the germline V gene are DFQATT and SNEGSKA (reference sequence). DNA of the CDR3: TGCAGTGCTAGATCGGGCGGCCCCTACAATGAGCAGTTCTTC. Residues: CSARSGGPYNEQFF.

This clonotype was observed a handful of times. The chain's CDR3 is CSASDGTQETQYF. CDR3 bases: TGCAGTGCCTCGGACGGCACTCAAGAGACCCAGTACTTC. This chain connects TRBV20-1 to TRBJ2-5; D gene uncertain. Trimming shortened V by 6 bases and J by 2 bases, and 13 bases separated the two germline ends. Germline CDR1 DFQATT, CDR2 SNEGSKA (reference sequence). CDR3 size: 13 residues.

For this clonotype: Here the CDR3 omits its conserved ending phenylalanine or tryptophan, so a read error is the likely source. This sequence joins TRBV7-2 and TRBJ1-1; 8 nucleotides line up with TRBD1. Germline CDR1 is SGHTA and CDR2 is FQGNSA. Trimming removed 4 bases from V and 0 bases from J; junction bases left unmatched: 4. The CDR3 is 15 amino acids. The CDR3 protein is CASSSRTGMNTEAFL. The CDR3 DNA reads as TGTGCCAGCAGCTCCAGGACAGGGATGAACACTGAAGCTTTCCTT.

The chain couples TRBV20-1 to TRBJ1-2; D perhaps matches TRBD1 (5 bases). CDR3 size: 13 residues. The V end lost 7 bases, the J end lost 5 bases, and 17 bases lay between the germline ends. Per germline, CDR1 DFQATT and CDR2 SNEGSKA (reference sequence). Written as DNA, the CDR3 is TGCAGTGTGGTCGAGGGGAATGGTTATGGCTACACCTTC. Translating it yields CSVVEGNGYGYTF.

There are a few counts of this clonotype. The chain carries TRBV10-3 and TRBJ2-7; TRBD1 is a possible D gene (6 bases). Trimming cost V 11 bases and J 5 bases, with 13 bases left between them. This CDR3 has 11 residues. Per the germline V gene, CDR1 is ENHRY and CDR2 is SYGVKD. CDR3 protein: CAATGSHEQYF. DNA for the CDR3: TGTGCCGCCACAGGGTCTCACGAGCAGTACTTC.

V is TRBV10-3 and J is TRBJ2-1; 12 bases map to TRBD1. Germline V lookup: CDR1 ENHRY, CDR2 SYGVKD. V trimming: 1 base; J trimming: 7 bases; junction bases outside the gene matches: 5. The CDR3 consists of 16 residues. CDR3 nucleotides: TGTGCCATCAGTGAGTACCGGGACAGGGGGCGAAATGAGCAGTTCTTC. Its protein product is CAISEYRDRGRNEQFF.

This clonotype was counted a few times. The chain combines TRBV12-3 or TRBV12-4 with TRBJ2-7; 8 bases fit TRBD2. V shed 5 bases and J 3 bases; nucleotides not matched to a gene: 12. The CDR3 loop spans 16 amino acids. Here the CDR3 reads CASSPVPREEVYEQYF. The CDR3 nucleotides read TGTGCCAGCAGTCCCGTACCGCGGGAGGAAGTCTACGAGCAGTACTTC.

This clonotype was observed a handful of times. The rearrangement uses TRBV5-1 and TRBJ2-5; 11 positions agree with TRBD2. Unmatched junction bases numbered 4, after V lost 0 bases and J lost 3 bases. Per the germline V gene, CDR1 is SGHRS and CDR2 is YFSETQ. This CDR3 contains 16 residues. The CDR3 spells CASSLATSGNKETQYF. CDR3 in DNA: TGCGCCAGCAGCTTGGCGACTAGCGGGAATAAAGAGACCCAGTACTTC.

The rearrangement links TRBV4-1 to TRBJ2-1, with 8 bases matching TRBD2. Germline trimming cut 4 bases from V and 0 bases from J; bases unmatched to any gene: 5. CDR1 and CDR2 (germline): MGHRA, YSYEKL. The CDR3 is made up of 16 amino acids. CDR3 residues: CASSRDSGDSYNEQFF. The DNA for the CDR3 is TGCGCCAGCAGCCGAGATAGCGGGGACTCCTACAATGAGCAGTTCTTC.

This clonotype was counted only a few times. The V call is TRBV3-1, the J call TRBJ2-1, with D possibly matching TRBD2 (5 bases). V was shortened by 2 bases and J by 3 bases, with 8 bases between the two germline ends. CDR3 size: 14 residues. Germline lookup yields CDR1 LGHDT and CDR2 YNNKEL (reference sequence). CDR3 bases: TGTGCCAGCAGCCAAAGCGGAAACTACAATGAGCAGTTCTTC. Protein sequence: CASSQSGNYNEQFF.

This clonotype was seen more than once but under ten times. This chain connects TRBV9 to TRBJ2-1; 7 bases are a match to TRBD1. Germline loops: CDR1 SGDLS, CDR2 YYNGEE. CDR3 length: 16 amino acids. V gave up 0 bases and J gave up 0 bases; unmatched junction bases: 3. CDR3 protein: CASSVDRQGSYNEQFF. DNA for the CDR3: TGTGCCAGCAGCGTAGACAGACAGGGCTCCTACAATGAGCAGTTCTTC.

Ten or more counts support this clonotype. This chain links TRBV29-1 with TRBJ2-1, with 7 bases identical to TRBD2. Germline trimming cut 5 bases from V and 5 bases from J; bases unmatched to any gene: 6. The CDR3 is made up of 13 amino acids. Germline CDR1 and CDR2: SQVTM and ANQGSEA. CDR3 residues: CSVQPSGNNEQFF. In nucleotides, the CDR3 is TGCAGCGTTCAGCCTAGCGGCAACAATGAGCAGTTCTTC.

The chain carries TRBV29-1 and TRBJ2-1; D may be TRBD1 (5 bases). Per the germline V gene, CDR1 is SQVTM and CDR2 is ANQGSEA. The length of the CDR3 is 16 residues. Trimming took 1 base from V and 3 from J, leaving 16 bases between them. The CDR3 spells CSVEGGHTIDYNEQFF. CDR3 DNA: TGCAGCGTTGAAGGAGGACACACTATAGACTACAATGAGCAGTTCTTC.

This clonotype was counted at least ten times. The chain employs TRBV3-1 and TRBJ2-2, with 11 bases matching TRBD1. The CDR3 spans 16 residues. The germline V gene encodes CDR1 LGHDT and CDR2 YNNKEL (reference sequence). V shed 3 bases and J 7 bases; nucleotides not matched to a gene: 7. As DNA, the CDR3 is TGTGCCAGCAGCCAGCCGGACAGGGGGCGGGTCGGGGAGCTGTTTTTT. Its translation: CASSQPDRGRVGELFF.

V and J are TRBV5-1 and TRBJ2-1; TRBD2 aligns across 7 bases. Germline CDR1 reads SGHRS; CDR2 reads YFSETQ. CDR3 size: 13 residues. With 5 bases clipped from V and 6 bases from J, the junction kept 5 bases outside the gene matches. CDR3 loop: CASRAGVRNEQFF. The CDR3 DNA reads TGCGCCAGCAGGGCGGGAGTACGCAATGAGCAGTTCTTC.

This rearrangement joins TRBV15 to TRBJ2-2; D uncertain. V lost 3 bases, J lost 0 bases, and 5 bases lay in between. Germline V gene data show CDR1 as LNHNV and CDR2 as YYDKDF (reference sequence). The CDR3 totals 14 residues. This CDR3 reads CATSRRPNTGELFF. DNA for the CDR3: TGTGCCACCAGCAGGCGCCCGAACACCGGGGAGCTGTTTTTT. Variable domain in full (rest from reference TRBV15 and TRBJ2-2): DAMVIQNPRYQVTQFGKPVTLSCSQTLNHNVMYWYQQKSSQAPKLLFHYYDKDFNNEADTPDNFQSRRPNTSFCFLDIRSPGLGDTAMYLCATSRRPNTGELFFGEGSRLTVL.

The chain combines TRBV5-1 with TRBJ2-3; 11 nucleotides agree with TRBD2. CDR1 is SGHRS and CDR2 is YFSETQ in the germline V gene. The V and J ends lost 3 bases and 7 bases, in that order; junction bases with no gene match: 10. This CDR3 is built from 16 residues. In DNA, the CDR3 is TGCGCCAGCAGCTCGAACGGACTAGCGGGTGGAAATACGCAGTATTTT. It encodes CASSSNGLAGGNTQYF.

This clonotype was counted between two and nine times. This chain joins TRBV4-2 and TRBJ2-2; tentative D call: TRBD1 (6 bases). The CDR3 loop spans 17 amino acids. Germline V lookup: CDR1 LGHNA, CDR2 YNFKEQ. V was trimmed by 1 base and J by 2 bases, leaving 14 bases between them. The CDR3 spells CASSQVGLQGNTGELFF. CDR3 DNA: TGTGCCAGCAGCCAAGTAGGCTTACAGGGTAACACCGGGGAGCTGTTTTTT.

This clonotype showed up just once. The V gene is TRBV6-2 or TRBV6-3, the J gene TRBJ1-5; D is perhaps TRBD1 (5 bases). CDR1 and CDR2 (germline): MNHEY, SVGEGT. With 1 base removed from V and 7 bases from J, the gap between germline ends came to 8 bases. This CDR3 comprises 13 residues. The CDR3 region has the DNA TGTGCCAGCAGTTACTGGGGCGGGCAGCCCCAGCATTTT. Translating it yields CASSYWGGQPQHF.

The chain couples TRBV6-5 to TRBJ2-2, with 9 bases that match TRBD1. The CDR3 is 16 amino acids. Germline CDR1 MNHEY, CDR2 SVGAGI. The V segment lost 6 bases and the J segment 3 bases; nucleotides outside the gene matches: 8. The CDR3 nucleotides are TGTGCCAGCAGCATACAGGGGGCGGGGTACACCGGGGAGCTGTTTTTT. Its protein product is CASSIQGAGYTGELFF.

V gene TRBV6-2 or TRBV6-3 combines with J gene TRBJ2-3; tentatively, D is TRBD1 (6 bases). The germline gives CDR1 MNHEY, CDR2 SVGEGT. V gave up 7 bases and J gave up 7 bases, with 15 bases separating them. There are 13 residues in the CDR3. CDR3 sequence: CASTLQGGYTQYF. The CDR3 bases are TGTGCCAGCACTCTACAAGGGGGATATACGCAGTATTTT.

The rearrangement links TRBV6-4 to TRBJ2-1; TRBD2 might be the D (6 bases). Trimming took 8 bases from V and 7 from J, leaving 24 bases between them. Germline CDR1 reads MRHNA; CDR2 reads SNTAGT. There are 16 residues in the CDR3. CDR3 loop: CASSAEGPGVWNEQFF. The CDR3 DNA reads TGTGCCAGCTCTGCGGAGGGCCCGGGGGTTTGGAATGAGCAGTTCTTC.

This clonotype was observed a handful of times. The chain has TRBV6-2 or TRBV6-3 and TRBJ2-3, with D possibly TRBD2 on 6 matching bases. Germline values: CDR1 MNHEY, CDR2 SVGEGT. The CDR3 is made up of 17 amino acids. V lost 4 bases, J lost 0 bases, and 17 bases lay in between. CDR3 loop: CASSSVSAGLSTDTQYF. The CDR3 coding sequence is TGTGCCAGCAGTTCCGTCTCGGCGGGGTTGAGCACAGATACGCAGTATTTT.

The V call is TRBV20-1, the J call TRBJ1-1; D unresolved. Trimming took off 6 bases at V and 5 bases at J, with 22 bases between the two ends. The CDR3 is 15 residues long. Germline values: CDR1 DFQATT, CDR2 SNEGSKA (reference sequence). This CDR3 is CSASSGSPEETEAFF. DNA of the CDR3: TGCAGTGCAAGCTCGGGATCCCCCGAGGAGACTGAAGCTTTCTTT.

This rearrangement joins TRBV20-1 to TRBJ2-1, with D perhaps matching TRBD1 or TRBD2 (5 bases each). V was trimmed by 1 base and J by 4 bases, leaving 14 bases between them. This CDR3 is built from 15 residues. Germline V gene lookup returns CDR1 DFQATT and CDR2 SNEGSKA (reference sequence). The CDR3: CSARVPGPRYNEQFF. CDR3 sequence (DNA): TGCAGTGCTAGAGTCCCGGGACCGAGATACAATGAGCAGTTCTTC.